Detailed here is one TCR beta chain. The germline V and J ends were trimmed by 11 bases and 5 bases, with 15 bases remaining between them. In germline, CDR1 is SNHLY, CDR2 FYNNEI. This CDR3 spans 13 amino acids. Profiling relied on immunoSEQ multiplex PCR, and the TCRdb table lists in-frame clones only, not all of them. This table holds around 150,000 clones, around 90% found once. This record comes from a study of blood T cell repertoires in COVID-19. The V gene is TRBV2, the J gene TRBJ2-2; weak D call: TRBD1 (7 bases). Sample: peripheral blood. This TCR was recovered from a man in his sixties with acute or convalescent COVID-19. The CDR3 loop is CAGQGGGTGELFF. The CDR3 DNA reads as TGTGCCGGGCAGGGGGGTGGGACCGGGGAGCTGTTTTTT.